This passage covers 32 T cell receptor beta chains from one sample sequenced in a study of cytomegalovirus exposure and HLA in healthy donors. Primers: 60 Vbeta forward and 13 Jbeta reverse. Only in-frame clones appear in the TCRdb table, and some are missing; sequencing was by immunoSEQ multiplex PCR. The sample carries some 130,000 clones, 70% to 80% recorded once. Sequencing was performed on PBMCs. The receptor source for this set is a female donor in good health and CMV-seropositive.

The chain recombines TRBV18 with TRBJ2-2; a possible D gene is TRBD1 (5 bases). This CDR3 is 16 amino acids long. Germline values: CDR1 KGHSH, CDR2 LQKENI. The V and J ends lost 5 bases and 0 bases respectively, with 13 bases between them. This CDR3 is CASSKQEIANTGELFF. The CDR3 DNA reads as TGTGCCAGCTCAAAACAGGAAATCGCGAACACCGGGGAGCTGTTTTTT.

The CDR3 region is CASGSDRGNYGYTF. As DNA, the CDR3 is TGTGCCAGCGGATCGGACAGGGGGAACTATGGCTACACCTTC. The chain carries TRBV28 and TRBJ1-2, with TRBD1 matching 10 bases. The germline CDR1 and CDR2 sequences are MDHEN and SYDVKM. J was trimmed by 2 bases and V by 8 bases; bases with no gene match: 5. This CDR3 region has 14 residues.

The gene calls are TRBV10-2 and TRBJ2-3, with a possible D match to TRBD2 (5 bases). Trimming pared 6 bases from V and 0 bases from J, leaving 10 bases between. The germline V gene encodes CDR1 WSHSY and CDR2 SAAADI. The CDR3 consists of 14 residues. The CDR3 DNA reads TGCGCCAGCAGAGTTAGCGAGAGCACAGATACGCAGTATTTT. This encodes CASRVSESTDTQYF.

This clone came up a few times. The rearrangement links TRBV10-3 to TRBJ2-7; tentative D call: TRBD2 (5 bases). The CDR3 has 13 amino acids. V lost 7 bases, J lost 6 bases, and 16 bases lay in between. Germline CDR1 and CDR2: ENHRY and SYGVKD. The DNA of the CDR3 is TGTGCCATCACTGGGGAGTACCTCTCCGAGCAGTACTTC. Protein sequence: CAITGEYLSEQYF.

The chain employs TRBV6-5 and TRBJ1-5; no reliable D call. Between the trimmed V and J ends, which lost 2 bases and 1 base, there was a span of 9 bases. Germline assignment: CDR1 MNHEY and CDR2 SVGAGI. The CDR3 loop spans 15 amino acids. CDR3 amino acids: CASSYNRGSNQPQHF. The CDR3 DNA is TGTGCCAGCAGTTACAACAGAGGGAGCAATCAGCCCCAGCATTTT.

The chain links TRBV11-2 to TRBJ1-4; possibly TRBD1 for D (6 bases). Trimming cost V 1 base and J 6 bases, with 9 bases left between them. The length of the CDR3 is 14 residues. Germline CDR1 reads SGHAT; CDR2 reads FQNNGV. This CDR3 is CASSLAAGDEKLFF. For the CDR3, the DNA is TGTGCCAGCAGCTTAGCGGCAGGGGATGAAAAACTGTTTTTT.

V gene TRBV9 combines with J gene TRBJ1-2, with TRBD1 matching over 9 bases. CDR1 SGDLS and CDR2 YYNGEE come from the germline V gene. Losses at the gene ends were 1 base for V and 6 bases for J; bases not matched to a gene: 4. There are 14 residues in the CDR3. CDR3 sequence (DNA): TGTGCCAGCAGCGTAACAGGGGGCTCTAATGGCTACACCTTC. This codes for CASSVTGGSNGYTF.

The chain joins TRBV5-4 to TRBJ1-1; D gene unclear. The CDR3 is made up of 14 amino acids. Germline CDR1 reads SGHNT; CDR2 reads YYREEE (reference sequence). The V and J ends lost 0 bases and 0 bases respectively, with 6 bases between them. Here the CDR3 reads CASSLDSLNTEAFF. The CDR3 DNA reads as TGTGCCAGCAGCTTGGATTCTTTGAACACTGAAGCTTTCTTT.

The chain recombines TRBV30 with TRBJ1-2; 7 nucleotides agree with TRBD1. The CDR3 consists of 15 residues. The J segment lost 8 bases and the V segment lost 1 base, leaving 13 bases of the junction unmatched. CDR1 is GTSNPN and CDR2 is SVGIG in the germline V gene (reference sequence). CDR3: CAWSGRGGVEGGYTF. The CDR3 coding sequence is TGTGCCTGGAGTGGAAGAGGGGGCGTCGAGGGCGGCTACACCTTC.

Written as DNA, the CDR3 is TGTGCCAGCTCACCCCCTTCACGCGTTACAGAGACCCAGTACTTC. Protein sequence: CASSPPSRVTETQYF. This chain joins TRBV18 and TRBJ2-5; D unresolved. The CDR3 totals 15 residues. Germline V gene data show CDR1 as KGHSH and CDR2 as LQKENI. The V and J ends lost 3 bases and 4 bases respectively, with 15 bases between them.

The rearrangement uses TRBV9 and TRBJ2-3; a weak D match, TRBD1 (6 bases). From germline, CDR1 is SGDLS and CDR2 YYNGEE. V was clipped by 3 bases and J by 1 base, with 9 bases between them. CDR3 length: 14 residues. The CDR3, as DNA: TGTGCCAGCAGCGCTCGACAGGGCACAGATACGCAGTATTTT. Translation gives CASSARQGTDTQYF. The whole variable domain, filled in from reference TRBV9 and TRBJ2-3, reads DSGVTQTPKHLITATGQRVTLRCSPRSGDLSVYWYQQSLDQGLQFLIQYYNGEERAKGNILERFSAQQFPDLHSELNLSSLELGDSALYFCASSARQGTDTQYFGPGTRLTVL.

The J gene is TRBJ2-2, the V gene TRBV5-6, with 11 positions matching TRBD2. V trimming: 0 bases; J trimming: 4 bases; junction bases outside the gene matches: 2. CDR1 and CDR2 (germline): SGHDT, YYEEEE. CDR3 length equals 16 residues. CDR3 bases: TGTGCCAGCAGCTTGGCGCTAGCGGGGGGCACCGGGGAGCTGTTTTTT. This codes for CASSLALAGGTGELFF.

CDR3 in amino acids: CASSDQGDPHEQYF. The CDR3 coding sequence is TGTGCCAGCAGTGATCAGGGGGACCCCCACGAGCAGTACTTC. The chain uses TRBV6-1 and TRBJ2-7, with 7 bases fitting TRBD1. Germline CDR1 and CDR2: MNHNS and SASEGT. Unmatched junction bases numbered 7, after V lost 3 bases and J lost 5 bases. The CDR3 contains 14 residues.

The V call is TRBV6-1, the J call TRBJ1-4, with a possible D match to TRBD1 (6 bases). The CDR3 has 17 residues. Germline V gene lookup returns CDR1 MNHNS and CDR2 SASEGT. Trimming took off 2 bases at V and 7 bases at J, with 20 bases between the two ends. The CDR3, as DNA: TGTGCCAGCAGTGAAACGTTAGGGGGGGGCAATGTTGAAAAACTGTTTTTT. Translating it yields CASSETLGGGNVEKLFF.

This clone was seen many times. J is TRBJ1-5 and V is TRBV7-2; D is possibly TRBD1 (5 bases). This CDR3 has 16 amino acids. Per germline, CDR1 SGHTA and CDR2 FQGNSA. V shed 2 bases and J shed 0 bases, with 11 bases lying between them. CDR3 bases: TGTGCCAGCAGCTTACAGGGTTTTGGTAGCAATCAGCCCCAGCATTTT. It translates to CASSLQGFGSNQPQHF.

This chain uses TRBV30 with TRBJ2-1, with TRBD2 matching 7 bases. This CDR3 has 14 residues. CDR1 GTSNPN and CDR2 SVGIG come from the germline V gene (reference sequence). V dropped 1 base and J dropped 5; count of bases not matched to a gene: 5. Here the CDR3 DNA reads TGTGCCTGGAGTGCGGGCGGGAGCCACAATGAGCAGTTCTTC. It yields the protein CAWSAGGSHNEQFF. Filled out from reference TRBV30 and TRBJ2-1, the complete variable domain reads SQTIHQWPATLVQPVGSPLSLECTVEGTSNPNLYWYRQAAGRGLQLLFYSVGIGQISSEVPQNLSASRPQDRQFILSSKKLLLSDSGFYLCAWSAGGSHNEQFFGPGTRLTVL.

A word on this clone: At one boundary the junction diverges from the germline segment, which might be a read error. V usage is TRBV7-9 and J usage is TRBJ1-6; possible D gene TRBD1, 5 bases. The CDR3 extends over 16 amino acids. The V gene's germline CDR1 is SEHNR and CDR2 FQNEAQ (reference sequence). CDR3 nucleotides: TGTTCCAGCAGCTCCGCCCGGGGACTGACTAATTCACCCCTCCACTTT. Its protein is CSSSSARGLTNSPLHF.

V is TRBV27 and J is TRBJ1-5; D is unresolved. Germline lookup yields CDR1 MNHEY and CDR2 SMNVEV (reference sequence). V lost 8 bases to trimming and J lost 6 bases, with 14 bases between them. The CDR3 is 13 residues long. CDR3 in DNA: TGTGCCAGCGCCGAAGCGGGTTCTCAGCCCCAGCATTTT. Protein product: CASAEAGSQPQHF.

The rearrangement joins TRBV5-4 to TRBJ2-3; TRBD2 matches at 11 bases. With V trimmed by 4 bases and J by 3 bases, 4 bases remained unmatched. The germline V gene encodes CDR1 SGHNT and CDR2 YYREEE (reference sequence). The CDR3 loop spans 15 amino acids. CDR3 residues: CASSTTSGGTDTQYF. The DNA of the CDR3 is TGTGCCAGCAGCACCACTAGCGGGGGAACAGATACGCAGTATTTT. The full variable domain, in which reference TRBV5-4 and TRBJ2-3 provide the parts outside the CDR3, is ETGVTQSPTHLIKTRGQQVTLRCSSQSGHNTVSWYQQALGQGPQFIFQYYREEENGRGNFPPRFSGLQFPNYSSELNVNALELDDSALYLCASSTTSGGTDTQYFGPGTRLTVL.

This clone was detected a few times. The rearrangement links TRBV6-6 to TRBJ2-5; 7 nucleotides agree with TRBD2. The J segment lost 5 bases and the V segment lost 2 bases, leaving 5 bases of the junction unmatched. The CDR3 is made up of 14 amino acids. CDR1 MNHNY and CDR2 SVGAGI come from the germline V gene (reference sequence). CDR3 in amino acids: CASSYSGAGETQYF. The CDR3 bases are TGTGCCAGCAGTTACAGCGGGGCTGGTGAGACCCAGTACTTC.

This clone has a handful of counts. The chain combines TRBV29-1 with TRBJ1-1; possibly TRBD1 for D (6 bases). This CDR3 is built from 12 residues. Per the germline V gene, CDR1 is SQVTM and CDR2 is ANQGSEA. Between the trimmed V and J ends, which lost 3 bases and 3 bases, there was a span of 8 bases. In DNA, the CDR3 is TGCAGCGTTGAGCGGGGGCACACTGAAGCTTTCTTT. Encoded protein: CSVERGHTEAFF.

The rearrangement joins TRBV6-5 to TRBJ2-5; TRBD2 aligns across 14 bases. This CDR3 has 15 residues. The germline CDR1 and CDR2 sequences are MNHEY and SVGAGI. With 6 bases clipped from V and 4 bases from J, the junction kept 4 bases outside the gene matches. The CDR3 sequence is CASSRGLAGVETQYF. In DNA form, the CDR3 reads TGTGCCAGCAGCCGGGGACTAGCGGGAGTAGAGACCCAGTACTTC.

The chain carries TRBV6-5 and TRBJ1-2, with 8 bases identical to TRBD1. This CDR3 region has 13 residues. V lost 7 bases to trimming and J lost 8 bases; unmatched junction nucleotides: 9. The germline V gene has CDR1 MNHEY and CDR2 SVGAGI. The DNA of the CDR3 is TGTGCCAGCACTATCGACAGGGGACGCGGCTACACCTTC. Translating it yields CASTIDRGRGYTF.

Note on this clone: The sample carries other DNA sequences with the same CDR3. V is TRBV11-2 and J is TRBJ2-1, with D possibly being TRBD2 (5 bases). The CDR3 has 14 residues. The germline V gene has CDR1 SGHAT and CDR2 FQNNGV. Trimming pared 1 base from V and 2 bases from J, leaving 6 bases between. CDR3 loop: CASSLAGTYNEQFF. The CDR3 nucleotides are TGTGCCAGCAGCTTAGCGGGGACCTACAATGAGCAGTTCTTC.

This clone has only one observation. The rearrangement uses TRBV5-4 and TRBJ1-2; 10 positions match TRBD1. CDR1 is SGHNT and CDR2 is YYREEE in the germline V gene (reference sequence). V shed 4 bases, J shed 6 bases, and the junction held 9 bases outside the gene matches. The CDR3 runs 15 residues. The CDR3 coding sequence is TGTGCCAGCAGCGCCCCGGGACAGGGGAAGGATGGCTACACCTTC. It specifies CASSAPGQGKDGYTF.

The chain combines TRBV2 with TRBJ2-1; D is perhaps TRBD1 (6 bases). Looked up from germline, CDR1 is SNHLY and CDR2 is FYNNEI. This CDR3 contains 13 residues. Trimming took off 4 bases at V and 6 bases at J, with 10 bases between the two ends. CDR3 protein: CASSVTGTNEQFF. As DNA, the CDR3 is TGTGCCAGCAGTGTAACAGGGACCAATGAGCAGTTCTTC.

The J gene is TRBJ2-5, the V gene TRBV6-5; no clear D gene. The CDR3 is made up of 13 amino acids. V dropped 2 bases and J dropped 8 bases, with 12 bases sitting between them. Germline-derived CDR1 and CDR2 are MNHEY and SVGAGI. The CDR3: CASSYPTRNTQYF. DNA of the CDR3: TGTGCCAGCAGTTACCCGACACGAAATACCCAGTACTTC.

The chain carries TRBV28 and TRBJ2-3, with D tentatively TRBD2 (6 bases). Germline CDR1 MDHEN, CDR2 SYDVKM. CDR3 size: 15 residues. Trimming stripped 5 bases from V and 1 base from J, with 13 bases between. The CDR3 DNA sequence: TGTGCCAGCAGTACCCGGGACTCCGGCACAGATACGCAGTATTTT. It is translated as CASSTRDSGTDTQYF.

This clone was seen only once. J is TRBJ2-7 and V is TRBV5-6, with TRBD1 identical over 8 bases. V lost 7 bases and J lost 2; bases outside the gene matches: 8. Germline V lookup: CDR1 SGHDT, CDR2 YYEEEE. There are 14 residues in the CDR3. The chain's CDR3 is CASLRWDRTYEQYF. CDR3 DNA: TGTGCCAGCCTTCGCTGGGACAGGACCTACGAGCAGTACTTC.

The chain is built from TRBV6-1 and TRBJ2-7, with 9 bases matching TRBD1. The V gene end was trimmed by 1 base and the J gene end by 5 bases; junction bases not matched to a gene: 9. Germline V gives CDR1 MNHNS, CDR2 SASEGT. CDR3 length: 16 amino acids. For the CDR3, the DNA is TGTGCCAGCAGTGAAGGTTGGGGGACAGGGTCTAACGAGCAGTACTTC. Its translation is CASSEGWGTGSNEQYF.

The gene calls are TRBV6-5 and TRBJ2-7, with D possibly being TRBD1 (6 bases). The V end was cut by 4 bases, the J end by 0 bases, with 10 bases between. Germline V gene sequence: CDR1 MNHEY, CDR2 SVGAGI. The CDR3 consists of 14 residues. This chain's CDR3 is CASSSTGPSYEQYF. In DNA, the CDR3 is TGTGCCAGCAGTTCGACAGGACCCTCCTACGAGCAGTACTTC.

This clone was seen a few times. The CDR3 sequence is CASSLAGEGANYGYTF. The CDR3 DNA is TGTGCCAGCAGCTTGGCGGGGGAGGGGGCTAACTATGGCTACACCTTC. This chain uses TRBV5-4 with TRBJ1-2; tentatively, D is TRBD1 (6 bases). Trimming shortened V by 0 bases and J by 0 bases, and 12 bases separated the two germline ends. Looked up from germline, CDR1 is SGHNT and CDR2 is YYREEE (reference sequence). This CDR3 is 16 amino acids long.